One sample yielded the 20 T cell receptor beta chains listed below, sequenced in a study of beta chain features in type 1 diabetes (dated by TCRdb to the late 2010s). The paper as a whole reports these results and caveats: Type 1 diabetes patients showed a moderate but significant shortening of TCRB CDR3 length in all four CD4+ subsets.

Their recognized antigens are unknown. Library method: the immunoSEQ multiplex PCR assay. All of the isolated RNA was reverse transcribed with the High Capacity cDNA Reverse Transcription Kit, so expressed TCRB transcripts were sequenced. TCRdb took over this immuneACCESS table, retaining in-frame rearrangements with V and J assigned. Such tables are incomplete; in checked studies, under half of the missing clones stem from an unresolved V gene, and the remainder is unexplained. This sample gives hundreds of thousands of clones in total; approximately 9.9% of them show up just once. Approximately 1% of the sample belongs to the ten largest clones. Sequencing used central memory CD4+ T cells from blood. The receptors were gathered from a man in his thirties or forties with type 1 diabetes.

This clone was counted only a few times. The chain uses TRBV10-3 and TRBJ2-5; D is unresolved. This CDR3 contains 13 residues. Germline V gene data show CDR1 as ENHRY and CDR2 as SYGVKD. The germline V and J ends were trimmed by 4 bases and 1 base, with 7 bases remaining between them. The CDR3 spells CAISVAAQETQYF. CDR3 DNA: TGTGCCATCAGTGTGGCAGCCCAAGAGACCCAGTACTTC.

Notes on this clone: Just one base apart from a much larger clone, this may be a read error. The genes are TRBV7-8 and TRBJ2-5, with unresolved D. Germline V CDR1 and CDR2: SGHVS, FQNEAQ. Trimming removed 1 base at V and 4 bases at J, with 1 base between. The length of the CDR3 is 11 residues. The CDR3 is CASSLVETQYF. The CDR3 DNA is TGTGCCAGCAGCTTAGTAGAGACCCAGTACTTC.

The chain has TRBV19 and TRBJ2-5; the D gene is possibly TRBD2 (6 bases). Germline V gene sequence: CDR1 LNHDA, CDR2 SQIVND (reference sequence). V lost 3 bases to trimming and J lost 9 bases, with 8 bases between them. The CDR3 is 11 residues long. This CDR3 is CASSMEGPQYF. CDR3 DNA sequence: TGTGCCAGTAGTATGGAGGGGCCCCAGTACTTC.

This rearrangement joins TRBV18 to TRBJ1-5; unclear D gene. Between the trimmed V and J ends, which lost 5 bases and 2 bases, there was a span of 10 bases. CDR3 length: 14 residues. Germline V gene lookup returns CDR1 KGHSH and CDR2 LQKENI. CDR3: CASSTGNGNQPQHF. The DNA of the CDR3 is TGTGCCAGCTCAACCGGGAATGGCAATCAGCCCCAGCATTTT.

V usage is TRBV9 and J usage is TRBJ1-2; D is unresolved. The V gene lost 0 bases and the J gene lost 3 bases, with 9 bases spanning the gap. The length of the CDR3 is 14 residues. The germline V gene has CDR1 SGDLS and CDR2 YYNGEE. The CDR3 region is CASSVDGSHYGYTF. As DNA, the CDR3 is TGTGCCAGCAGCGTAGATGGGAGTCACTATGGCTACACCTTC.

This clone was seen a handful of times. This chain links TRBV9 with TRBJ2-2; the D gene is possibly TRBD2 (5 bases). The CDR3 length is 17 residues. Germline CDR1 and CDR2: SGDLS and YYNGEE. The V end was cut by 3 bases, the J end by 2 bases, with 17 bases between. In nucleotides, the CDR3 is TGTGCCAGCAGCGCCGGTCGGGAATCCGGAAACACCGGGGAGCTGTTTTTT. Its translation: CASSAGRESGNTGELFF.

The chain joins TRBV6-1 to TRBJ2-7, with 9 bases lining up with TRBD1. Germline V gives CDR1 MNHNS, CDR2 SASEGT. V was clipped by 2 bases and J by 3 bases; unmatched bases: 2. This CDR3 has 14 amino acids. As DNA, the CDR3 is TGTGCCAGCAGTGAACTGGGACAGGGCTACGAGCAGTACTTC. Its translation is CASSELGQGYEQYF.

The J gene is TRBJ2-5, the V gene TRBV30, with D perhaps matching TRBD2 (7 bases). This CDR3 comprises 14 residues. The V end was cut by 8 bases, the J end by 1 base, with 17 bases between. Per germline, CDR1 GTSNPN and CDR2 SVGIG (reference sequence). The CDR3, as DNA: TGTGCCCGGGCGGGGGCAGGGACCCAAGAGACCCAGTACTTC. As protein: CARAGAGTQETQYF.

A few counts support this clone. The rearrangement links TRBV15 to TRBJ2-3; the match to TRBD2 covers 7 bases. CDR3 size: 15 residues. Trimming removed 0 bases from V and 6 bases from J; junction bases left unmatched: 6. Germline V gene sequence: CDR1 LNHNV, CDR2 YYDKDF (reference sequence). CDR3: CATSRDIGGGDTQYF. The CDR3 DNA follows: TGTGCCACCAGCAGAGATATCGGCGGGGGTGATACGCAGTATTTT.

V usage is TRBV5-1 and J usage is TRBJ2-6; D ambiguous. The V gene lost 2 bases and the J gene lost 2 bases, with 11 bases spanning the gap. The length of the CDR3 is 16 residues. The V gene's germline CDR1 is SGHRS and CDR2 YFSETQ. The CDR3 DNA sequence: TGCGCCAGCAGCTTTGGGGTCCCAACTGGGGCCAACGTCCTGACTTTC. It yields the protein CASSFGVPTGANVLTF.

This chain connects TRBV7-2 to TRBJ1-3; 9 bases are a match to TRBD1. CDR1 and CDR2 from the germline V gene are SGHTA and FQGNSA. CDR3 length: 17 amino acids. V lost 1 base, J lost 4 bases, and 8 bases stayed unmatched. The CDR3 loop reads CASSLGGQGIAGNTIYF. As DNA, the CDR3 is TGTGCCAGCAGCTTAGGAGGACAGGGGATAGCGGGAAACACCATATATTTT.

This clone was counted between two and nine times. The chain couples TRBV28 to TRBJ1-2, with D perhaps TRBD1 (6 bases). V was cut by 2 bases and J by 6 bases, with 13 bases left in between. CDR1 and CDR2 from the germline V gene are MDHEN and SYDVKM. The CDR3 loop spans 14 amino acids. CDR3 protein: CASSLKGGVDGYTF. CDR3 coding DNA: TGTGCCAGCAGTTTAAAGGGGGGCGTCGATGGCTACACCTTC.

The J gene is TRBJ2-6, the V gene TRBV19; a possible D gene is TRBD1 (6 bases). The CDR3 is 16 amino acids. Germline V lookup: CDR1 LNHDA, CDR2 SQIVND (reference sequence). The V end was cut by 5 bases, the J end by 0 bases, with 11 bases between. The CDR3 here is CASSSWTASGANVLTF. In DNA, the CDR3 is TGTGCCAGTAGTTCCTGGACAGCCTCTGGGGCCAACGTCCTGACTTTC.

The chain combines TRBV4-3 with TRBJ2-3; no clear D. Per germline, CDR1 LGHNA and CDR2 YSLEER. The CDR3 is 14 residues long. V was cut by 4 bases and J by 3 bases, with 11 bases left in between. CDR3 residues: CASSPEAGTDTQYF. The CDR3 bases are TGCGCCAGCAGCCCAGAGGCCGGGACAGATACGCAGTATTTT.

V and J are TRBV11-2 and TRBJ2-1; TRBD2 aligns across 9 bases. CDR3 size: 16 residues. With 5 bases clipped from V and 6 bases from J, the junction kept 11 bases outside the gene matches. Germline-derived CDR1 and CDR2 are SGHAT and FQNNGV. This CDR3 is CASSPGGASGANEQFF. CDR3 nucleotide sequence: TGTGCCAGCAGCCCCGGGGGGGCTAGCGGGGCCAATGAGCAGTTCTTC.

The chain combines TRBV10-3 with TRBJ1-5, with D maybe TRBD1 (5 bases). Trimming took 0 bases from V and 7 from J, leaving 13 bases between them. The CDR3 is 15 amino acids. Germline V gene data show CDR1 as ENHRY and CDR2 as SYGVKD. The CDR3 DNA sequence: TGTGCCATCAGTGAGTCCGCAGGGAGGACGCAGCCCCAGCATTTT. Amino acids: CAISESAGRTQPQHF.

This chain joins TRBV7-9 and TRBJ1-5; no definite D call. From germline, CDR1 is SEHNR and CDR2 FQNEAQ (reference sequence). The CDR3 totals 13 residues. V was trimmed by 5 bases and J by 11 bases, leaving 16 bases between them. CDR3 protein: CASSPGPQKAQHF. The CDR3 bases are TGTGCCAGCAGCCCCGGCCCGCAAAAAGCCCAGCATTTT.

The CDR3 loop is CASRAGSRRDSPLHF. CDR3 sequence (DNA): TGCGCCAGCAGGGCAGGGTCCAGGAGGGATTCACCCCTCCACTTT. This chain uses TRBV4-3 with TRBJ1-6; D might be TRBD1 (5 bases). This CDR3 spans 15 amino acids. CDR1 is LGHNA, CDR2 YSLEER, per germline. The germline V and J ends were trimmed by 6 bases and 8 bases, with 17 bases remaining between them.

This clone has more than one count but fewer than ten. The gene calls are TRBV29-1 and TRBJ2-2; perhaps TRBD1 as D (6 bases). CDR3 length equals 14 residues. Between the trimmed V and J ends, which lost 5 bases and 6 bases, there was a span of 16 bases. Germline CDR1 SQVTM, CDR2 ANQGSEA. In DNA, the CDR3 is TGCAGCGTTACCATACAGGGTTCCCCCGGGGAGCTGTTTTTT. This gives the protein CSVTIQGSPGELFF.

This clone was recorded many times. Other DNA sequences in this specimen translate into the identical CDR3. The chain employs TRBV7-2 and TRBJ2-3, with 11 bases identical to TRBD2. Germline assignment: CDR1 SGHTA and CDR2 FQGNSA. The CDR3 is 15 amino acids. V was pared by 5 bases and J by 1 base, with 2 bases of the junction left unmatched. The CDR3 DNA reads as TGTGCCAGCAGCGGGGGACTAGCGGGCACAGATACGCAGTATTTT. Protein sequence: CASSGGLAGTDTQYF.